These 12 T cell receptor beta chains came from one sample sequenced in a study of Ad26.COV2.S vaccination and SARS-CoV-2 variants. Produced via immunoSEQ multiplex PCR; TCRdb's table is partial and in-frame only. This sample yields around 400,000 clones, of which about nine tenths are seen a single time; about 2% belongs to the top ten. The treatment was: 15 to 20 received Ad26.COV2.S at low or high dose, single or two shots; roughly five received placebo; per-sample allocation not given. Collection of samples fell on day 63 after the first vaccine or placebo injection. The starting material was peripheral blood, obtained in a trial of Ad26.COV2.S vaccine versus placebo. The receptors stem from a person aged 18-60 years who received the Ad26.COV2.S COVID-19 vaccine or a placebo.

V and J are TRBV3-1 (or the pseudogene TRBV3-2) and TRBJ1-1; TRBD1 matches 8 bases. Looked up from germline, CDR1 is LGHDT and CDR2 is YNNKEL (reference sequence). With 4 bases clipped from V and 5 bases from J, the junction kept 9 bases outside the gene matches. The CDR3 extends over 15 amino acids. The CDR3 loop reads CASSRQGAMGTEAFF. The CDR3 bases are TGTGCCAGCAGCCGTCAGGGGGCTATGGGTACTGAAGCTTTCTTT.

The chain recombines TRBV9 with TRBJ1-4; TRBD1 matches at 9 bases. Losses at the gene ends were 0 bases for V and 5 bases for J; bases not matched to a gene: 2. The V gene's germline CDR1 is SGDLS and CDR2 YYNGEE. The CDR3 is made up of 15 amino acids. CDR3 in DNA: TGTGCCAGCAGCGTAGGGGGGACAGGGAATGAAAAACTGTTTTTT. Encoded protein: CASSVGGTGNEKLFF.

The rearrangement joins TRBV12-3 or TRBV12-4 to TRBJ2-1; D gene unclear. The CDR3 runs to 11 residues. The V and J ends lost 2 bases and 7 bases respectively, with 3 bases between them. CDR3 sequence (DNA): TGTGCCAGCAGTTTAAAGAATGAGCAGTTCTTC. Protein product: CASSLKNEQFF.

This rearrangement joins TRBV25-1 to TRBJ2-7; D is unclear. The V end lost 5 bases, the J end lost 3 bases, and 5 bases lay between the germline ends. The CDR3 is 11 residues long. Germline CDR1 MGHDK, CDR2 SYGVNS. The CDR3 loop reads CASSSYYEQYF. In nucleotides, the CDR3 is TGTGCCAGCAGTTCGTACTACGAGCAGTACTTC.

The chain couples TRBV21-1 to TRBJ2-2. TRBV21-1 is reported as a pseudogene. CDR3 length: 15 amino acids. CDR3 residues: CASSKVTRNTGELFF. The CDR3 nucleotides read TGTGCCAGCAGCAAAGTAACCCGGAACACCGGGGAGCTGTTTTTT.

This clone was recorded once. The chain has TRBV2 and TRBJ2-7, with 9 positions matching TRBD2. This CDR3 contains 14 residues. V lost 5 bases to trimming and J lost 2 bases; unmatched junction nucleotides: 4. Germline V gene lookup returns CDR1 SNHLY and CDR2 FYNNEI. CDR3 amino acids: CASSTAGGPYEQYF. The CDR3 bases are TGTGCCAGCAGTACGGCGGGAGGGCCCTACGAGCAGTACTTC.

This clone occurred once. This chain connects TRBV5-1 to TRBJ2-1; a possible D gene is TRBD2 (5 bases). V lost 4 bases and J 9 bases, leaving 20 bases between the germline ends. From germline, CDR1 is SGHRS and CDR2 YFSETQ. The CDR3 consists of 15 residues. The CDR3, as DNA: TGCGCCAGCAGCGCCCGAGTTCTAAGCAGCGGTGAGCAGTTCTTC. Its translation: CASSARVLSSGEQFF.

Remarks on this clone: This specimen includes other DNA sequences encoding the same CDR3. V gene TRBV19 combines with J gene TRBJ2-6; D is ambiguous. V was cut by 6 bases and J by 0 bases, with 3 bases left in between. Per the germline V gene, CDR1 is LNHDA and CDR2 is SQIVND (reference sequence). There are 13 residues in the CDR3. The CDR3 nucleotides are TGTGCCAGTAGGGTCTCTGGGGCCAACGTCCTGACTTTC. Translation: CASRVSGANVLTF. Looking up the rest from reference TRBV19 and TRBJ2-6 gives the full variable domain: DGGITQSPKYLFRKEGQNVTLSCEQNLNHDAMYWYRQDPGQGLRLIYYSQIVNDFQKGDIAEGYSVSREKKESFPLTVTSAQKNPTAFYLCASRVSGANVLTFGAGSRLTVL.

This clone was seen only once. V gene TRBV7-8 combines with J gene TRBJ2-1; D may match TRBD1 or TRBD2 (6 bases each). Looked up from germline, CDR1 is SGHVS and CDR2 is FQNEAQ. The V and J ends lost 5 bases and 2 bases respectively, with 10 bases between them. CDR3 size: 14 residues. The CDR3 protein is CASSPRGPYNEQFF. CDR3 nucleotide sequence: TGTGCCAGCAGCCCACGGGGGCCCTACAATGAGCAGTTCTTC. The full variable domain, completed using reference TRBV7-8 and TRBJ2-1, is GAGVSQSPRYKVAKRGQDVALRCDPISGHVSLFWYQQALGQGPEFLTYFQNEAQLDKSGLPSDRFFAERPEGSVSTLKIQRTQQEDSAVYLCASSPRGPYNEQFFGPGTRLTVL.

The chain is built from TRBV15 and TRBJ1-5; 7 nucleotides match TRBD1. The length of the CDR3 is 12 residues. After removal of 11 bases from V and 3 bases from J, the junction contained 4 bases not matched to a gene. Germline values: CDR1 LNHNV, CDR2 YYDKDF (reference sequence). In nucleotides, the CDR3 is TGTGCCGCAGGGGGTTTCAATCAGCCCCAGCATTTT. It translates to CAAGGFNQPQHF.

The rearrangement links TRBV7-9 to TRBJ1-3; no clear D. The CDR3 has 16 amino acids. Germline loops: CDR1 SEHNR, CDR2 FQNEAQ (reference sequence). V was trimmed by 5 bases and J by 0 bases, leaving 14 bases between them. The CDR3 DNA reads TGTGCCAGCAGCCGCAACCTGGGTAACTCTGGAAACACCATATATTTT. This sequence encodes CASSRNLGNSGNTIYF.

This chain uses TRBV2 with TRBJ1-4, with D possibly TRBD1 on 5 matching bases. CDR1 and CDR2 from the germline V gene are SNHLY and FYNNEI. V lost 2 bases to trimming and J lost 3 bases, with 10 bases between them. The CDR3 is 15 residues long. The CDR3 spells CASSEWGSANEKLFF. CDR3 in DNA: TGTGCCAGCAGTGAATGGGGGTCTGCTAATGAAAAACTGTTTTTT.